Below, one T cell receptor beta chain is given with its context. The record originates from a study of cytomegalovirus exposure and HLA in healthy donors. PCR was performed using 60 Vbeta and 13 Jbeta primers. Clones were sequenced by immunoSEQ multiplex PCR, and TCRdb holds only the in-frame ones, with some missing. The sample lists some 100,000 clones, around 76% occurring once. Germline V CDR1 and CDR2: LNHDA, SQIVND (reference sequence). Unmatched junction bases numbered 3, after V lost 0 bases and J lost 5 bases. The length of the CDR3 is 15 residues. The sample comprised PBMCs. The sequence came from a man aged 45 to 65 in good health and CMV-seropositive. The genes are TRBV19 and TRBJ1-5; 8 positions match TRBD1. The CDR3 region is CASSIDRGRDQPQHF. The CDR3 DNA reads TGTGCCAGTAGTATAGACAGGGGGCGAGATCAGCCCCAGCATTTT. The full variable domain, in which reference TRBV19 and TRBJ1-5 provide the parts outside the CDR3, is DGGITQSPKYLFRKEGQNVTLSCEQNLNHDAMYWYRQDPGQGLRLIYYSQIVNDFQKGDIAEGYSVSREKKESFPLTVTSAQKNPTAFYLCASSIDRGRDQPQHFGDGTRLSIL.